There are a few counts of the clone carrying this T cell receptor beta chain. What it binds is not known. This record belongs to a study of beta chain features in type 1 diabetes. Study-wide results and caveats: Among all four CD4+ subsets, Type 1 diabetes patients had TCRB CDR3s that were moderately but significantly shorter. A possible short-template PCR bias applies equally to patients and controls.

CDR3 length: 14 amino acids. The germline CDR1 and CDR2 sequences are MRHNA and SNTAGT. V shed 5 bases, J shed 4 bases, and the junction held 5 bases outside the gene matches. Sequencing targeted expressed TCRB transcripts, as all isolated RNA had been reverse transcribed. The data were produced by immunoSEQ multiplex PCR, yet TCRdb's version contains in-frame clones alone and is incomplete. The sample yields hundreds of thousands of clones, under 8.5% seen once. Naive, central memory, regulatory and stem cell-like memory cells within the CD4+ compartment were sorted using CD45RO/CCR7/CD25/CD127/CD95/CD27.

This chain joins TRBV6-4 and TRBJ2-1, with TRBD2 matching over 7 bases. The clonotype originates from a woman younger than 30 in good health. Specimen: central memory CD4+ T cells from blood. The CDR3 is CASSLQGGYNEQFF. The CDR3 coding sequence is TGTGCCAGCAGTCTCCAGGGAGGGTACAATGAGCAGTTCTTC.